Described below is a single TCR beta chain sequence and its context. This sample was taken from a study of T cell responses to AZD1222 COVID-19 vaccine. This CDR3 region has 15 residues. V was clipped by 1 base and J by 0 bases; unmatched bases: 0. Germline values: CDR1 KGHDR, CDR2 SFDVKD. The assay was immunoSEQ multiplex PCR, and TCRdb's table has in-frame clones only and misses some. The table shows 130,000 or so clones, with over 85% occurring only once. The chain has TRBV24-1 and TRBJ1-2; 8 bases agree with TRBD1. The clonotype was recovered from an adult in good health. Here the sequenced sample was peripheral blood, taken on day 0 of MenACWY control vaccination. The DNA of the CDR3 is TGTGCCACCAGTGATTTCAGGGGGCCTAACTATGGCTACACCTTC. Its protein is CATSDFRGPNYGYTF.